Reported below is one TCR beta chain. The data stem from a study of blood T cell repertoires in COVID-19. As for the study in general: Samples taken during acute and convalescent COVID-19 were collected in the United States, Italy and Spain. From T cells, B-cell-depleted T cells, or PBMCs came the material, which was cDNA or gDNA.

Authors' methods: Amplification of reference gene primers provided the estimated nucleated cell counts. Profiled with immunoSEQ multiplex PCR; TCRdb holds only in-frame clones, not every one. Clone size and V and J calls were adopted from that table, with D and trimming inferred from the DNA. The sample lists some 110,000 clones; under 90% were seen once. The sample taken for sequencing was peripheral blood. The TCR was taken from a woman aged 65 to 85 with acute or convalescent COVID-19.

The CDR3 sequence: CASSEGLLNSPLHF. The CDR3 coding sequence is TGTGCCAGCAGCGAGGGACTTTTAAATTCACCCCTCCACTTT. The rearrangement uses TRBV9 and TRBJ1-6, with a tentative D call TRBD1 (5 bases). V lost 3 bases and J 7 bases, leaving 11 bases between the germline ends. Germline CDR1 and CDR2: SGDLS and YYNGEE. This CDR3 is built from 14 residues.